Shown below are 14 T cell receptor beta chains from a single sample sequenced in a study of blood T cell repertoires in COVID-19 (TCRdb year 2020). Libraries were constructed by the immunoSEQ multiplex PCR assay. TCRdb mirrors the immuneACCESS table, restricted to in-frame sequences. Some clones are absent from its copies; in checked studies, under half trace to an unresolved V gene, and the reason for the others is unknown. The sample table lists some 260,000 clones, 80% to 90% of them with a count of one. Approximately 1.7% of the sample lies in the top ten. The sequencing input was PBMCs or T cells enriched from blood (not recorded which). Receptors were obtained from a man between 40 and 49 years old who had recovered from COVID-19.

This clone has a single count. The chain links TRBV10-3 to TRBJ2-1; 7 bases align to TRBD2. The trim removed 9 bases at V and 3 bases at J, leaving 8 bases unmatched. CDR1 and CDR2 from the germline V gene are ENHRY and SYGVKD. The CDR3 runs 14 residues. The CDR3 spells CAMARGERYNEQFF. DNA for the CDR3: TGTGCCATGGCTCGGGGGGAACGCTACAATGAGCAGTTCTTC.

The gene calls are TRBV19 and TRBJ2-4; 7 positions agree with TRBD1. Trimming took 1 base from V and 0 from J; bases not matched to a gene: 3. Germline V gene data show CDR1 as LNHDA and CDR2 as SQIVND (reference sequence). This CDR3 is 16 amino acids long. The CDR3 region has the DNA TGTGCCAGTAGTATAGTGGGACAGCTAGCCAAAAACATTCAGTACTTC. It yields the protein CASSIVGQLAKNIQYF.

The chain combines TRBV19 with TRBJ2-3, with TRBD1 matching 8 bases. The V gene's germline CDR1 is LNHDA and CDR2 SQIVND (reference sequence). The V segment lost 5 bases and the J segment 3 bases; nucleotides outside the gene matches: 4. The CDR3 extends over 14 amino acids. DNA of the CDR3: TGTGCCAGTAGTCTCAGGGGGCGTACAGATACGCAGTATTTT. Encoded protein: CASSLRGRTDTQYF.

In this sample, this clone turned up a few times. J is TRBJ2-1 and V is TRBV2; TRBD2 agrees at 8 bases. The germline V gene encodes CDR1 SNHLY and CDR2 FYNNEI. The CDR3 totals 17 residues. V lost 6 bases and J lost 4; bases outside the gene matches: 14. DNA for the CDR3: TGTGCCAGCAGGTCGCGGGGGGTCCTAAACGTTTACAATGAGCAGTTCTTC. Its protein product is CASRSRGVLNVYNEQFF.

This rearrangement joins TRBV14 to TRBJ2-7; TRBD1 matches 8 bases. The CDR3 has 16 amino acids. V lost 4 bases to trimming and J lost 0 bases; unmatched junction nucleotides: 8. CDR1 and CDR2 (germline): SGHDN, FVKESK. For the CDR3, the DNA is TGTGCCAGCAGCCTGGACAGGGAGGTTAGCTCCTACGAGCAGTACTTC. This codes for CASSLDREVSSYEQYF. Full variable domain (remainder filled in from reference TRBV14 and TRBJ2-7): EAGVTQFPSHSVIEKGQTVTLRCDPISGHDNLYWYRRVMGKEIKFLLHFVKESKQDESGMPNNRFLAERTGGTYSTLKVQPAELEDSGVYFCASSLDREVSSYEQYFGPGTRLTVT.

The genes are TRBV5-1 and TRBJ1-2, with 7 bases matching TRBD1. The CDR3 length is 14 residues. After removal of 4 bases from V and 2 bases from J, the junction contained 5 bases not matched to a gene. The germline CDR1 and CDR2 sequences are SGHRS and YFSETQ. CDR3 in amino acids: CASSRTGANYGYTF. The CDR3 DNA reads TGCGCCAGCAGCCGTACAGGGGCGAACTATGGCTACACCTTC. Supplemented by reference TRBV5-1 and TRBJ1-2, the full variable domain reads KAGVTQTPRYLIKTRGQQVTLSCSPISGHRSVSWYQQTPGQGLQFLFEYFSETQRNKGNFPGRFSGRQFSNSRSEMNVSTLELGDSALYLCASSRTGANYGYTFGSGTRLTVV.

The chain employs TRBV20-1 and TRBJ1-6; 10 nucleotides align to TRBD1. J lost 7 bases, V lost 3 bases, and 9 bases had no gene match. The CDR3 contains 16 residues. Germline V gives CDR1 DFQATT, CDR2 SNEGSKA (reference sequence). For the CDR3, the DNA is TGCAGTGCTAGTGGGCCCCGGGACAGGGGCAATTCACCCCTCCACTTT. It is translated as CSASGPRDRGNSPLHF.

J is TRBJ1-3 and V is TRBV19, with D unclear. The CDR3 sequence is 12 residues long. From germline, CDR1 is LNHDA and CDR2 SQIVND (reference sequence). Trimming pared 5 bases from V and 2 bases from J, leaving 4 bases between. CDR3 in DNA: TGTGCCAGTAGTTCGGCTGGAAACACCATATATTTT. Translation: CASSSAGNTIYF.

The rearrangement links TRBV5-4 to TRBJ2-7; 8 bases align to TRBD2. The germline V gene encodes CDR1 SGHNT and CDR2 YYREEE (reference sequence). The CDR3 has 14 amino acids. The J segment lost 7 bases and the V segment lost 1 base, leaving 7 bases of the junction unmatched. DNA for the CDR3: TGTGCCAGCAGCTTGACCGGGGGGGGGCGAGAGCAGTACTTC. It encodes CASSLTGGGREQYF.

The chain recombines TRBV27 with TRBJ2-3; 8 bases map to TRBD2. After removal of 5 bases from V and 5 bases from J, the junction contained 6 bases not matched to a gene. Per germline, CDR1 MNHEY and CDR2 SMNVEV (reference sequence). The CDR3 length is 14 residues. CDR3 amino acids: CASSRVAGGDTQYF. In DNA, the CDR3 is TGTGCCAGCAGTCGGGTGGCGGGGGGAGATACGCAGTATTTT.

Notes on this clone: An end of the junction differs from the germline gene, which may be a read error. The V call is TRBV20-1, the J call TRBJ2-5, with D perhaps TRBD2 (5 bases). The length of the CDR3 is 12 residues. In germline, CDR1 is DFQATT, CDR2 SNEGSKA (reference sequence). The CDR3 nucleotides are TGCAGTGCTAGTGGAGTGGGAGAGGCCCAGTACTTC. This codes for CSASGVGEAQYF.

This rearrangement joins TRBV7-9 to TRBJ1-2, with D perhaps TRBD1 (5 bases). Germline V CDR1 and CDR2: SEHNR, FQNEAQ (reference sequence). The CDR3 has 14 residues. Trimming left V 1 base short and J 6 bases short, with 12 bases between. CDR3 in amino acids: CASSLDPGEDGYTF. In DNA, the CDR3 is TGTGCCAGCAGCTTAGATCCGGGGGAGGATGGCTACACCTTC.

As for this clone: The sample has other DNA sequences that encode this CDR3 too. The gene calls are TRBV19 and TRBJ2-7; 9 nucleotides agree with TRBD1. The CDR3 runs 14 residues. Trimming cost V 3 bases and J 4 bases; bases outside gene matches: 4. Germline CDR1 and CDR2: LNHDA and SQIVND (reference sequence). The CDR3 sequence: CASSIGQGSYEQYF. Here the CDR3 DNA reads TGTGCCAGTAGTATTGGACAGGGGTCTTACGAGCAGTACTTC. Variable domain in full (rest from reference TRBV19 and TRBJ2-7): DGGITQSPKYLFRKEGQNVTLSCEQNLNHDAMYWYRQDPGQGLRLIYYSQIVNDFQKGDIAEGYSVSREKKESFPLTVTSAQKNPTAFYLCASSIGQGSYEQYFGPGTRLTVT.

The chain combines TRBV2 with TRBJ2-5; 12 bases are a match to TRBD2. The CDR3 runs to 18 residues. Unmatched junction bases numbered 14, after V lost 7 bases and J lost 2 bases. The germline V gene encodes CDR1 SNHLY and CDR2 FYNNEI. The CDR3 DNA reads TGTGCCAGCACCCGCTTCGCCGGACTAGCGGGGTTTCAAGAGACCCAGTACTTC. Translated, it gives CASTRFAGLAGFQETQYF.